The present T cell receptor (beta chain) was sequenced within a study of stem cell transplantation in POMP-related autoinflammatory disease listed by TCRdb under 2021. A note on the overall study: The study hypothesized that defective thymoproteasomes impair MHC class I-dependent CD8+ T-cell differentiation and positive selection, skewing the TRB repertoire. Before transplant, CD4+ naive T-cell skewing, low CD8+ T-cell proportions, and reduced T-cell cytokine secretion were observed in patients. DNA chimerism analysis after transplant demonstrated 100% donor engraftment of neutrophils and platelets for up to one year. The effect of POMP deficiency on T-cell receptor beta repertoire diversity and CDR3 characteristics was assessed by high-throughput TRB sequencing.

A remark on this clone: No antigen is known for it. The sample holds no much larger clone one base away, and base qualities are not on file.

Interpreted using the paper, the time point label stands for: after hematopoietic stem cell transplant. PRAID was characterized by prominent immunodeficiency alongside autoinflammation. Before TRB sequencing, T-cell subsets (conventional T cells, CD8+ T cells, regulatory T cells, T follicular helper cells) were sorted. Libraries were made using the immunoSEQ multiplex PCR assay. Per the source publication's procedure: Shannon entropy, which takes clonal size distribution into account, was used to quantify repertoire diversity. The Gini-Simpson index (Simpson_1-D) was used to measure inequality in clonotype distribution. TCRdb's version of the immuneACCESS table is confined to in-frame rearrangements and falls short of the full clone set. An unresolved V gene accounts for under half of the shortfall where checked; the remainder is of unknown origin. V and J calls and clone size are as listed in that table; D and trimming were resolved from the DNA. This sample holds some 3,000 clones; 80% to 95% were observed only once. The ten largest clones take up approximately 2% of the sample.

General study outcomes and caveats: Across all analyzed T-cell subsets, PRAID patients tended toward lower TRB diversity and higher clonality. PRAID patients showed a restricted number of unique TRB V-J gene pairings. Statistical significance for the trend toward lower diversity and increased clonality in PRAID patients was reached only for regulatory T cells.

From the cysteine through the phenylalanine, the CDR3 covers 12 amino acids. Only the CDR3 part of the read is kept: 36 bases, read in frame from the first base. V sheds 4 bases and J sheds 4 bases, leaving 9 bases between their ends. Looking up the germline V gene yields CDR1 SGHRS and CDR2 YFSETQ. This TCR derives from a human patient with POMP-related autoinflammation and immune dysregulation (PRAID). Where a transplant has occurred, the graft donor may have supplied some of the T cells. The chain links TRBV5-1 with TRBJ2-7; TRBD2 could be the D gene, as 5 bases match. The sample consisted of CD4+ follicular helper T cells (Tfh) from PBMCs, taken after stem cell transplantation. This specimen's cell subset or site label, per the study, means: T follicular helper cells. This receptor carries the CDR3 CASSPLGYEQYF. The DNA reads TGCGCCAGCAGCCCACTAGGATACGAGCAGTACTTC.